The rows below give T cell receptor beta chains drawn from one sample of a study of blood T cell repertoires in COVID-19. The assay was immunoSEQ multiplex PCR, and TCRdb's table has in-frame clones only and misses some. The repertoire includes about 120,000 clones, about 88% of them detected once, and 4% to 5% sits in the top ten. Sequences were obtained from peripheral blood. These receptors were taken from a man aged 60-69 years with COVID-19, enrolled during active disease. Both conserved end residues are part of each CDR3. A D gene is named only where the DNA matches it firmly. Where a row states a size, it is once, few, many or the class of an expanded clone; other rows omit it.

NA TRBJ1-5 14 TRBV5-6 NA TGTGCCAGCAGCTTCGGACAGAACAATCAGCCCCAGCATTTT CASSFGQNNQPQHF
NA TRBJ2-7 13 TRBV28 TRBD1 TGTGCCAGCAGGGGGACAGCTTCCTACGAGCAGTACTTC CASRGTASYEQYF
NA TRBJ2-1 16 TRBV7-3 TRBD2 TGTGCCAGCAGCTCCCCCGGGACTAGCGGCGCAAATGAGCAGTTCTTC CASSSPGTSGANEQFF
NA TRBJ2-7 15 TRBV28 TRBD2 TGTGCCAGCAGTTCCCCCTCGGGGGGGGGCTACGAGCAGTACTTC CASSSPSGGGYEQYF
NA TRBJ2-1 15 TRBV7-8 NA TGTGCCAGCAGCTTAGTAGGGGGAACTTACAATGAGCAGTTCTTC CASSLVGGTYNEQFF
NA TRBJ2-1 15 TRBV5-8 TRBD2 TGTGCCAGCAGCGCCGCTGATAGCGGGAGTAGTAAGCAGTTCTTC CASSAADSGSSKQFF
once TRBJ2-7 15 TRBV9 TRBD1 TGTGCCAGCAGCGTCGGACAGGGGGCTTCCTACGAGCAGTACTTC CASSVGQGASYEQYF
NA TRBJ1-2 17 TRBV4-2 NA TGTGCCAGCAGCCCCCTTCTAGGAGTTACCTCTAACTATGGCTACACCTTC CASSPLLGVTSNYGYTF
few TRBJ1-5 13 TRBV28 TRBD1 TGTGCCAGCAGCCGGGACAGGGAACAGCCCCAGCATTTT CASSRDREQPQHF
NA TRBJ2-5 11 TRBV29-1 NA TGCAGCGAGGGGGGGACTGGGACCCAGTACTTC CSEGGTGTQYF
NA TRBJ2-2 16 TRBV27 TRBD2 TGTGCCAGCAGCATAGGGACTAGCGGGAAAGGCGGGGAGCTGTTTTTT CASSIGTSGKGGELFF
NA TRBJ1-4 14 TRBV10-1 TRBD1 TGCGCCAGCAGCCCGGGACAGGGAGATGAAAAACTGTTTTTT CASSPGQGDEKLFF
NA TRBJ2-1 15 TRBV9 TRBD2 TGTGCCAGCAGCAAGAACCAGCGGGGATACAATGAGCAGTTCTTC CASSKNQRGYNEQFF
NA TRBJ1-1 15 TRBV4-2 NA TGTGCCAGCAGCCAAGATGGCAGGGCGAACACTGAAGCTTTCTTT CASSQDGRANTEAFF
few TRBJ2-2 13 TRBV24-1 NA TGTGCCACCATAGGCGGAAACACCGGGGAGCTGTTTTTT CATIGGNTGELFF
NA TRBJ2-7 14 TRBV15 NA TGTGCCACCAGCAGAGGTGCGGGCTACTACGAGCAGTACTTC CATSRGAGYYEQYF
NA TRBJ1-6 16 TRBV28 TRBD1 TGTGCCAGCAGAAGAGGGACAGGTACTTTCGATTCACCCCTCCACTTT CASRRGTGTFDSPLHF
few TRBJ2-1 16 TRBV11-2 NA TGTGCCAGCAGCTTAGATCCGGTTAGCTCCTACAATGAGCAGTTCTTC CASSLDPVSSYNEQFF
once TRBJ2-7 11 TRBV19 TRBD1 TGTGCCAGTCGACAGGGCTACGAGCAGTACTTC CASRQGYEQYF
NA TRBJ1-2 11 TRBV3-1/TRBV3-2 NA TGTGCCAGCAGCCATGCGGGTGGCTACACCTTC CASSHAGGYTF
NA TRBJ1-1 13 TRBV5-1 NA TGCGCCAGCAGCCGGGACTTGAACACTGAAGCTTTCTTT CASSRDLNTEAFF
NA TRBJ1-1 14 TRBV30 NA TGTGCCTGGAGCCGACTTCGCTGGAACACTGAAGCTTTCTTT CAWSRLRWNTEAFF
few TRBJ2-2 17 TRBV10-1 TRBD2 TGCGCCAGCAGTGAAATCTTGGTAGCGGGAGGGCCCGGGGAGCTGTTTTTT CASSEILVAGGPGELFF
NA TRBJ1-1 17 TRBV11-2 NA TGTGCCAGCAGCTTACCTCCCTTGACAGGAATGAACACTGAAGCTTTCTTT CASSLPPLTGMNTEAFF
NA TRBJ1-2 15 TRBV18 TRBD1 TGTGCCAGCTCACCACCCGAGGGACAGATCAATGGCTACACCTTC CASSPPEGQINGYTF
NA TRBJ1-6 14 TRBV11-3 NA TGTGCCAGCAGCCGGACAGTTTTTAATTCACCCCTCCACTTT CASSRTVFNSPLHF
NA TRBJ2-7 18 TRBV18 TRBD2 TGTGCCAGCTCACCGGCCGCTGGGACTAGCAGATACTCCTACGAGCAGTACTTC CASSPAAGTSRYSYEQYF
NA TRBJ2-7 12 TRBV5-5 TRBD2 TGTGCCAGCAGGGGGGGGACCTACGAGCAGTACTTC CASRGGTYEQYF
NA TRBJ1-4 14 TRBV19 TRBD1 TGTGCCAGTAGCCCTGGGACAGAGAACGAAAAACTGTTTTTT CASSPGTENEKLFF
NA TRBJ2-7 12 TRBV5-6 NA TGTGCCAGCAGCTTCCTAGCTTCCGAGCAGTACTTC CASSFLASEQYF
once TRBJ1-2 13 TRBV5-1 NA TGCGCCAGCAGCTTGAGAGTCACCTATGGCTACACCTTC CASSLRVTYGYTF
NA TRBJ2-7 16 TRBV19 TRBD2 TGTGCCAGTAGTATTGATCCTAGCGGGCCGCGCTACGAGCAGTACTTC CASSIDPSGPRYEQYF
NA TRBJ1-1 16 TRBV3-1/TRBV3-2 NA TGTGCCAGCAGCCAAGTGGCCGGACACGCGAACACTGAAGCTTTCTTT CASSQVAGHANTEAFF
NA TRBJ2-1 14 TRBV19 NA TGTGCCAGTAGTTACGGGAGCCCCCGGAATGAGCAGTTCTTC CASSYGSPRNEQFF
NA TRBJ1-1 14 TRBV9 NA TGTGCCAGCAGCCCCACGGGGGGTGGAACTGAAGCTTTCTTT CASSPTGGGTEAFF
NA TRBJ2-7 14 TRBV11-2 NA TGTGCCAGCAGCCCAGGGGTAGGGGATCGCGAGCAGTACTTC CASSPGVGDREQYF
NA TRBJ1-1 15 TRBV6-5 NA TGTGCCAGCAGTTACTCATTTGACCGGAGGGCTGAAGCTTTCTTT CASSYSFDRRAEAFF
NA TRBJ1-1 15 TRBV2 NA TGTGCCAGCAGTACCCGACAGAGCTTTGGCACTGAAGCTTTCTTT CASSTRQSFGTEAFF
NA TRBJ1-2 15 TRBV5-1 TRBD1 TGCGCCAGCAGCTCCGGACAGGGGGCATACTATGGCTACACCTTC CASSSGQGAYYGYTF
NA TRBJ1-5 14 TRBV19 NA TGTGCCAGTAGTATTGGGGGGAGCAATCAGCCCCAGCATTTT CASSIGGSNQPQHF
NA TRBJ1-2 15 TRBV5-4 TRBD1 TGTGCCAGCAGCTTGGAACAGGGGGTTAGCTATGGCTACACCTTC CASSLEQGVSYGYTF
NA TRBJ2-3 14 TRBV6-5 TRBD2 TGTGCCAGCATCCTAAGCGGGGGCACAGATACGCAGTATTTT CASILSGGTDTQYF
NA TRBJ2-5 17 TRBV4-1 TRBD1 TGCGCCAGCAGCCAACTCCTACCGGGACAGGGGAAGAAGACCCAGTACTTC CASSQLLPGQGKKTQYF
NA TRBJ2-7 12 TRBV5-1 TRBD1 TGCGCCAGCAGCTTGGGACAGGGGGACCAGTACTTC CASSLGQGDQYF
NA TRBJ1-4 14 TRBV2 NA TGTGCCAGCAGCCGAACAGGGCCCTATGAAAAACTGTTTTTT CASSRTGPYEKLFF
NA TRBJ1-5 14 TRBV28 NA TGTGCCAGCAGTCTTACAGGGAGCAATCAGCCCCAGCATTTT CASSLTGSNQPQHF
NA TRBJ1-2 13 TRBV10-2 TRBD1 TGCGCCAGCCGGGACAGCAGCTACTATGGCTACACCTTC CASRDSSYYGYTF
few TRBJ1-2 15 TRBV28 NA TGTGCCAGCAGCGGGGGGGGAAGAGCTAACTATGGCTACACCTTC CASSGGGRANYGYTF
NA TRBJ1-2 15 TRBV10-2 NA TGCGCCAGCAGTGACAGGGTCCCACTCTTCTATGGCTACACCTTC CASSDRVPLFYGYTF
NA TRBJ1-3 15 TRBV28 NA TGTGCCAGCAGTTTCGGTCTGGAGGCTGGAAACACCATATATTTT CASSFGLEAGNTIYF
NA TRBJ1-4 13 TRBV28 NA TGTGCCAGCAGGGCGGGCCCGAATGAAAAACTGTTTTTT CASRAGPNEKLFF
NA TRBJ2-2 13 TRBV9 NA TGTGCCAGCAGCGCCCTTACGGCCGGGGAGCTGTTTTTT CASSALTAGELFF
NA TRBJ2-2 17 TRBV5-3 TRBD2 TGTGCCAGAAGTTCTCCGGGACTAGCGGGACAAGGCGGGGAGCTGTTTTTT CARSSPGLAGQGGELFF
NA TRBJ2-5 13 TRBV30 NA TGTGCCTGGGAAACAGGGATCCAAGAGACCCAGTACTTC CAWETGIQETQYF